A selection of T cell receptor beta chains follows, all from one sample in a study of T cell responses to AZD1222 COVID-19 vaccine. Here immunoSEQ multiplex PCR was the method, and the copy in TCRdb shows in-frame clones only, minus some. The table shows more than 90,000 clones, with roughly 83% occurring only once. The sequences come from peripheral blood, collected 28 days after the second AZD1222 dose. The origin of the receptors is an adult who received the AZD1222 COVID-19 vaccine. CDR3s include the opening cysteine and the closing phenylalanine or tryptophan. Fields, in order: D gene, clone size, J gene, CDR3 length, V gene, CDR3 protein, CDR3 DNA. D genes are given only for firm matches. Not all rows give a size; the values are once, few, many and, for expanded clones, a class.

-	-	TRBJ1-2	15	TRBV5-5	CASSLVRNKNYGYTF	TGTGCCAGCAGCTTGGTGAGGAATAAAAACTATGGCTACACCTTC
-	once	TRBJ2-3	15	TRBV3-1/TRBV3-2	CASSQGPSSTDTQYF	TGTGCCAGCAGCCAAGGGCCATCTAGCACAGATACGCAGTATTTT
-	-	TRBJ2-1	14	TRBV3-1/TRBV3-2	CASSQGTSGNEQFF	TGTGCCAGCAGCCAAGGTACATCGGGGAATGAGCAGTTCTTC
-	few	TRBJ1-6	12	TRBV13	CASKQYNSPLHF	TGTGCCAGCAAACAGTATAATTCACCCCTCCACTTT
TRBD1	few	TRBJ2-1	13	TRBV3-1/TRBV3-2	CASSDRVYNEQFF	TGTGCCAGCAGCGACAGGGTTTACAATGAGCAGTTCTTC
-	-	TRBJ1-2	14	TRBV5-1	CASSLGQVAYGYTF	TGCGCCAGCAGCTTGGGACAGGTCGCCTATGGCTACACCTTC
TRBD1	-	TRBJ1-1	15	TRBV6-5	CASSPQGLVNTEAFF	TGTGCCAGCAGTCCACAGGGGTTAGTTAACACTGAAGCTTTCTTT
TRBD2	-	TRBJ2-7	15	TRBV4-3	CASSPRTSESYEQYF	TGCGCCAGCAGCCCGCGGACTAGCGAGAGTTACGAGCAGTACTTC
-	-	TRBJ1-3	16	TRBV7-8	CASSLAPVTTGNTIYF	TGTGCCAGCAGCTTAGCGCCAGTAACGACGGGAAACACCATATATTTT
-	-	TRBJ2-1	16	TRBV14	CASSPPGKARYNEQFF	TGTGCCAGCAGCCCTCCAGGGAAAGCGAGGTACAATGAGCAGTTCTTC
TRBD2	-	TRBJ2-7	16	TRBV5-1	CASSLRASGSSYEQYF	TGCGCCAGCAGCTTGAGGGCTAGCGGGAGCTCCTACGAGCAGTACTTC
-	few	TRBJ1-1	14	TRBV6-5	CASTKGGVNTEAFF	TGTGCCAGCACAAAGGGAGGAGTGAACACTGAAGCTTTCTTT
-	-	TRBJ1-1	16	TRBV9	CASSVSGSLGGTEAFF	TGTGCCAGCAGCGTAAGTGGTAGCCTAGGGGGCACTGAAGCTTTCTTT
-	once	TRBJ1-2	15	TRBV18	CASSPEGPSNYGYTF	TGTGCCAGCTCACCAGAGGGACCCTCTAACTATGGCTACACCTTC
-	-	TRBJ1-2	17	TRBV10-3	CAISESMGLASNYGYTF	TGTGCCATCAGTGAGTCGATGGGCTTAGCCTCTAACTATGGCTACACCTTC
TRBD2	-	TRBJ2-7	15	TRBV6-2/TRBV6-3	CASSWTSGRQYEQYF	TGTGCCAGCAGCTGGACTAGCGGGAGACAGTACGAGCAGTACTTC
-	once	TRBJ1-2	12	TRBV12-5	CASGSPAYGYTF	TGTGCTAGTGGTTCTCCGGCGTATGGCTACACCTTC
-	-	TRBJ1-1	18	TRBV2	CASSEARSPARQNTEAFF	TGTGCCAGCAGTGAAGCGCGCAGCCCGGCCAGGCAGAACACTGAAGCTTTCTTT
TRBD1	-	TRBJ1-4	15	TRBV11-2	CASSSPRQGANKLFF	TGTGCCAGCAGCTCCCCCCGACAGGGGGCAAATAAACTGTTTTTT
-	few	TRBJ2-3	16	TRBV7-2	CASSYDVSRVQDTQYF	TGTGCCAGCAGCTATGACGTCTCCCGGGTCCAAGATACGCAGTATTTT
-	-	TRBJ1-2	15	TRBV7-2	CASSRGDTANYGYTF	TGTGCCAGCAGCCGTGGGGACACCGCTAACTATGGCTACACCTTC
-	-	TRBJ2-3	15	TRBV10-3	CAISESRGEGDTQYF	TGTGCCATCAGTGAGTCTCGAGGGGAAGGGGATACGCAGTATTTT
-	-	TRBJ2-1	13	TRBV5-1	CASSLTTANEQFF	TGCGCCAGCAGCTTGACCACGGCCAATGAGCAGTTCTTC
TRBD1	-	TRBJ1-5	17	TRBV19	CASSIGVGRGLNQPQHF	TGTGCCAGTAGTATTGGGGTTGGCAGGGGGCTCAATCAGCCCCAGCATTTT
-	once	TRBJ1-1	16	TRBV5-5	CASSLVGTLPNTEAFF	TGTGCCAGCAGCTTGGTCGGAACACTACCGAACACTGAAGCTTTCTTT
TRBD1	-	TRBJ2-7	15	TRBV11-2	CASSLSTGGLGEQYF	TGTGCCAGCAGCTTGTCGACAGGGGGACTTGGCGAGCAGTACTTC
TRBD1	-	TRBJ2-2	14	TRBV10-3	CATGTGQITGELFF	TGTGCCACCGGGACGGGACAGATCACCGGGGAGCTGTTTTTT
-	-	TRBJ1-2	16	TRBV21-1	CASSKYWAKSNYGYTF	TGTGCCAGCAGCAAATACTGGGCAAAGTCTAACTATGGCTACACCTTC
TRBD1	-	TRBJ2-7	15	TRBV7-2	CASSLAGQITYEQYF	TGTGCCAGCAGCTTAGCGGGACAGATTACCTACGAGCAGTACTTC
-	-	TRBJ1-4	17	TRBV3-1/TRBV3-2	CASSQRRDIATNEKLFF	TGTGCCAGCAGCCAAAGGCGGGACATCGCAACTAATGAAAAACTGTTTTTT
TRBD2	once	TRBJ2-1	15	TRBV7-9	CASSLVGAGYNEQFF	TGTGCCAGCAGCTTAGTCGGAGCGGGATACAATGAGCAGTTCTTC
-	-	TRBJ1-5	14	TRBV9	CASSVSGDTEPQHF	TGTGCCAGCAGCGTATCTGGGGACACAGAGCCCCAGCATTTT
-	-	TRBJ1-1	12	TRBV18	CASSRSNTEAFF	TGTGCCAGCTCAAGATCGAACACTGAAGCTTTCTTT
-	many	TRBJ1-6	14	TRBV2	CASKEGSYNSPLHF	TGTGCCAGCAAGGAGGGTTCCTATAATTCACCCCTCCACTTT
TRBD1	-	TRBJ1-6	14	TRBV6-4	CASSAGTDLSPLHF	TGTGCCAGCAGTGCCGGGACAGATCTTTCACCCCTCCACTTT
-	-	TRBJ1-2	11	TRBV20-1	CSARGLYGYTF	TGCAGTGCTAGAGGTCTCTATGGCTACACCTTC
TRBD1	-	TRBJ1-5	12	TRBV24-1	CAVQGQGQPQHF	TGTGCCGTACAGGGGCAGGGACAGCCCCAGCATTTT
-	-	TRBJ2-1	15	TRBV5-1	CASALVGSSYNEQFF	TGCGCCAGCGCCTTGGTGGGGAGCTCCTACAATGAGCAGTTCTTC
-	-	TRBJ2-5	13	TRBV11-2	CASSFSGDETQYF	TGTGCCAGCAGCTTTTCAGGGGATGAGACCCAGTACTTC
TRBD1	-	TRBJ2-7	13	TRBV27	CASSLGTGYEQYF	TGTGCCAGCAGTTTGGGGACAGGGTACGAGCAGTACTTC
-	-	TRBJ2-1	15	TRBV7-9	CASSGGHRTYNEQFF	TGTGCCAGCAGTGGTGGACACAGGACCTACAATGAGCAGTTCTTC
-	-	TRBJ2-3	10	TRBV20-1	CSASANTQYF	TGCAGTGCTAGTGCCAATACGCAGTATTTT
TRBD1	-	TRBJ1-1	14	TRBV4-3	CASKRGRTNTEAFF	TGCGCCAGCAAAAGGGGGCGGACGAACACTGAAGCTTTCTTT
-	-	TRBJ2-7	16	TRBV7-9	CASSSDRDGYSYEQYF	TGTGCCAGCAGCTCAGACCGGGACGGCTACTCCTACGAGCAGTACTTC
-	-	TRBJ2-1	14	TRBV19	CASSKGQINNEQFF	TGTGCCAGTAGCAAGGGGCAGATTAACAATGAGCAGTTCTTC
-	-	TRBJ1-1	13	TRBV2	CASRDEFGTEAFF	TGTGCCAGCAGGGATGAATTTGGGACTGAAGCTTTCTTT
-	-	TRBJ2-7	14	TRBV28	CASTPQGSSYEQYF	TGTGCCAGCACCCCACAGGGTTCCTCCTACGAGCAGTACTTC